This T cell receptor (beta chain) was profiled in a study of blood T cell repertoires in COVID-19 (dated by TCRdb to the early 2020s). For context, the study as a whole: Samples from collaborators originated in the United States, Italy and Spain and spanned both the acute and convalescent phases of COVID-19. Where available, HLA class I and class II types were taken from metadata supplied by the sample provider and were not determined by assay-based typing. The samples were drawn from the first 160 participants of the ongoing ImmuneRACE study and from more than 1,000 subjects provided by 6 global collaborators. Subjects who had been exposed to COVID-19, were actively infected with it, or had recovered from it provided the deeply sampled blood TCRbeta repertoires that made up the dataset. Sample metadata almost always included a de-identified subject ID, COVID-19 status, age in years and sex. The repertoires were released in a freely available public database meant as a resource for research on the immune response to SARS-CoV-2. The prospective study material was composed of cDNA or gDNA derived from T cells, B-cell-depleted T cells, or PBMCs.

Its CDR3 holds 13 amino acids, cysteine through phenylalanine. Only CDR3 DNA is held: 39 bases, read in frame from base 1. Turning to this clone: The clone's antigen remains unknown. Base quality data are lacking; no much larger clone is found one base away.

The immunoSEQ Assay, a bias-controlled multiplex PCR, was used to amplify TCRbeta CDR3 regions from genomic DNA. From the authors' description of their analysis: Within the assay, amplification of reference gene primers was used to estimate how many nucleated cells each sample contained. Sequence reads were collapsed and filtered to measure the absolute abundance of every unique TCRbeta CDR3 rearrangement. For each sample, productive Simpson clonality was calculated as the square root of Simpson's diversity index over productive rearrangements. TCRdb carries this immuneACCESS record with in-frame sequences only. Its versions omit some clonotypes, under half of them owing to an unresolved V gene in the studies checked, with the rest unexplained. Clone size and V and J calls were adopted from that table, with D and trimming inferred from the DNA. The sample records 60,000 to 85,000 clones, around two thirds of which are singletons. The ten largest clones capture 2.6% of the sample.

Collaborating institutions collected whole blood in K2EDTA tubes following their own protocols. For TCRbeta analysis, collaborators shipped samples in one of three forms: frozen whole blood, isolated PBMCs, or DNA extracted from either of those sample types. On the study overall, not on this receptor specifically: The quantity of clinical and demographic metadata differed by source and by participant and was supplied without curation.

Specimen: peripheral blood. This receptor was taken from a human donor with acute or convalescent COVID-19. The donor label of this sample is uncertain. The V and J genes are TRBV21-1 and TRBJ2-7; the table assigns TRBD2, which was not confirmed against the DNA. TRBV21-1 is tagged as a pseudogene. The CDR3 region: CASSNRCPYEQYF. The nucleotide sequence reads as follows: TGTGCCAGCAGCAACCGGTGTCCCTACGAGCAGTACTTC.